Given below is one T cell receptor (beta chain) in context. Naive CD8+ T cells showed a CD45RO-CCR7+CD27+CD95- phenotype. The data originate from a study of CXCR3-negative and CXCR3-positive naive CD8 T cells. Overall study: Each library held about 1.5 +/- 0.3 million TRB reads, some 130 million in total.

The libraries of TRB cDNA were prepared using 5' RACE with UMI labels. TCRdb reworked the 5' RACE reads into one entry per CDR3 protein, no DNA. The record lists over 100,000 distinct CDR3 sequences, of which the ten most abundant hold 0.29%. The material sequenced was naive CXCR3- CD8+ T cells from blood. The subset was: CD45RO-CCR7+CD27+CD95- naive CD8+ T cells lacking CXCR3 (TNR3-). The sequence came from a human donor in good health. Some clones in this sample may be carry-over from other donors' samples.

The CDR3 spells CASSNRDRPVYNEQFF. The chain has TRBV21-1 and TRBJ2-1; TCRdb reports TRBD1, a call that lacks DNA to check it against. TRBV21-1 is a known pseudogene. The CDR3 is 16 residues long.